The clone carrying this T cell receptor (beta chain) was observed a handful of times. Its antigen is still unknown. Unique molecular identifiers were built into the TCRbeta library. Each CDR3 protein is one row after TCRdb ran MiXCR on the PCR reads. The sample records approximately 400,000 distinct CDR3 sequences, about a sixth being singletons. Trimming removed 4 bases from V and 4 bases from J, with 14 bases in between. The length of the CDR3 is 15 residues. In germline, CDR1 is MNHNS, CDR2 SASEGT. This entry belongs to a study of T-cell reconstitution after alpha-beta-depleted transplantation in children. Study results and limitations: Counts and diversity of T cells one year after transplant came mostly from newly produced T cells.

The sequence came from a boy less than two years old who had a stem cell transplant for Wiskott-Aldrich syndrome, so the T cells may come from the graft donor. The rearrangement links TRBV6-1 to TRBJ2-1; possible D gene TRBD2, 7 bases. Sequenced here: PBMCs, mostly from graft donor cells, sampled 360 days after TCRalphabeta/CD19-depleted stem cell transplant. DNA of the CDR3: TGTGCCAGCAGTGCAGCGGCGGGGGCTTACAATGAGCAGTTCTTC. Protein sequence: CASSAAAGAYNEQFF.